This T cell receptor beta chain appears in the sequencing data of a study of OX40 agonist ivuxolimab in advanced cancers. At the level of the study: One patient with hepatocellular carcinoma and two with cutaneous melanoma, three in all, had partial responses.

The data were produced by immunoSEQ multiplex PCR, yet TCRdb's version contains in-frame clones alone and is incomplete. The sample comprises 75,000 to 95,000 clones, about 90% of which are singletons, and 0.45% to 0.6% rests with the top ten. V was pared by 5 bases and J by 4 bases, with 8 bases between. CDR3 length: 12 amino acids. The germline gives CDR1 KGHSH, CDR2 LQKENI. The cohort excluded patients with autoimmune disease history or systemic immunosuppression. On cycle 4 day 1 and cycle 7 day 1, as well as at baseline, blood was sampled. The material sequenced was CD4+ or CD8+ T cells sorted from blood, taken in a trial of the OX40 agonist ivuxolimab. The TCR originated in an adult with an advanced solid tumor such as melanoma, head and neck, liver or kidney cancer. The genes are TRBV18 and TRBJ2-5, with D hard to call. This chain's CDR3 is CASSTQVETQYF. CDR3 sequence (DNA): TGTGCCAGCTCAACTCAAGTAGAGACCCAGTACTTC.